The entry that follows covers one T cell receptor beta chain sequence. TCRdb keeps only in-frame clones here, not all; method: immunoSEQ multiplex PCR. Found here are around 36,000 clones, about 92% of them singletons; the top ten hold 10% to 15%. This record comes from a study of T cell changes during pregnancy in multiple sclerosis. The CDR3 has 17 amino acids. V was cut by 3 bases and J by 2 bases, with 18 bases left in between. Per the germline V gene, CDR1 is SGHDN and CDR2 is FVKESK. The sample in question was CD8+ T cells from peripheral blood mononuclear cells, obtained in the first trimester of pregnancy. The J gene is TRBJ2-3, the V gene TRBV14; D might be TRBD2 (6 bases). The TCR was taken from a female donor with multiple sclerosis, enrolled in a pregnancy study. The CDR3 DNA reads TGTGCCAGCAGCCACTTCGGAGGGGACTCGCTCACAGATACGCAGTATTTT. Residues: CASSHFGGDSLTDTQYF.